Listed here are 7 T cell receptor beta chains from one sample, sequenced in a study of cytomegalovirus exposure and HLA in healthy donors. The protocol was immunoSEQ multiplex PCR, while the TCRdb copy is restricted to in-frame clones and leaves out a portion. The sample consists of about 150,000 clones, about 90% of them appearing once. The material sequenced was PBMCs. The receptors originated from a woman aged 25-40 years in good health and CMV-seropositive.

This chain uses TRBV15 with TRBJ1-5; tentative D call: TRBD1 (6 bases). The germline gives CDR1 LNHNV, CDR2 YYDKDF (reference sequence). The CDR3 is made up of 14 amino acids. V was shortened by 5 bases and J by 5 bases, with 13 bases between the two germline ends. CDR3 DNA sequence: TGTGCCACCAGCCGGGGGGGCCTTCATCAGCCCCAGCATTTT. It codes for CATSRGGLHQPQHF.

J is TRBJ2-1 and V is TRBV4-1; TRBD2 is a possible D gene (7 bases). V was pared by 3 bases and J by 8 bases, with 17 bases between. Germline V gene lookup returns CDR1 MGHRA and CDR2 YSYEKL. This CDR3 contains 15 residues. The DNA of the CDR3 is TGCGCCAGCAGCCAGAGGGGGGGAGCAGTCTATGAGCAGTTCTTC. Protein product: CASSQRGGAVYEQFF.

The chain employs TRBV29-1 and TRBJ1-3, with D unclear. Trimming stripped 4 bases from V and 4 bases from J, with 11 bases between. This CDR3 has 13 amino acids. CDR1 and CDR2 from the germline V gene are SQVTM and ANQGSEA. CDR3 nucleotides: TGCAGCGTTGGGGAGGGTCTCGGAAACACCATATATTTT. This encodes CSVGEGLGNTIYF.

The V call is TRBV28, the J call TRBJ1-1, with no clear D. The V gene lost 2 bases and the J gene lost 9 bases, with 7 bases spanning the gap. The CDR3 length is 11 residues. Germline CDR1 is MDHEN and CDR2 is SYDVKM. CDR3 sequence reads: CASSLTQKAFF. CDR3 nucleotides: TGTGCCAGCAGTTTAACCCAGAAAGCTTTCTTT.

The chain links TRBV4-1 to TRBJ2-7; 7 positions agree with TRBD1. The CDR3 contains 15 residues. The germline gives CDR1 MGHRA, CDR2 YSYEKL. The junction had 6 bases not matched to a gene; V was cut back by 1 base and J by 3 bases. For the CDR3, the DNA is TGCGCCAGCAGCCAAGCCGGGACAGCCAACTACGAGCAGTACTTC. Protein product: CASSQAGTANYEQYF.

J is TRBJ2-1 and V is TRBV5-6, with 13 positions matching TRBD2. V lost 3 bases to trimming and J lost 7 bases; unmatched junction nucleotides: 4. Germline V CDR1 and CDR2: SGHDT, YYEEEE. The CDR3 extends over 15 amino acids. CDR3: CASSYGLAGANEQFF. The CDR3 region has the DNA TGTGCCAGCAGCTATGGACTAGCGGGAGCAAATGAGCAGTTCTTC.

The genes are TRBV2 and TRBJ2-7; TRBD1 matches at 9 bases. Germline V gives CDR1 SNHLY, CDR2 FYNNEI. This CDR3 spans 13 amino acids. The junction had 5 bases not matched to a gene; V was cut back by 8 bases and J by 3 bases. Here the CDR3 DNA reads TGTGCCAGCGGCCCGGGACAGGGCTACGAGCAGTACTTC. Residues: CASGPGQGYEQYF.